Presented here are 30 T cell receptor beta chains from one specimen sequenced in a study of T cells in tuberculosis. Time point denoted: new active TB diagnosis, blood taken before or within 7 days of starting treatment. Profiled with immunoSEQ multiplex PCR; TCRdb holds only in-frame clones, not every one. The sample includes about 22,000 clones, 70% to 90% of them seen just once. Sequencing used PBMCs, obtained at tuberculosis diagnosis. The receptors were sampled from an adult with tuberculosis.

V usage is TRBV4-1 and J usage is TRBJ2-3; 7 nucleotides line up with TRBD2. V shed 8 bases, J shed 0 bases, and the junction held 5 bases outside the gene matches. The length of the CDR3 is 14 residues. Germline V gene lookup returns CDR1 MGHRA and CDR2 YSYEKL. The CDR3, as DNA: TGCGCCAGCGGAAGCGGGGCTAGCACAGATACGCAGTATTTT. Protein product: CASGSGASTDTQYF.

V usage is TRBV5-4 and J usage is TRBJ1-5; D gene ambiguous. CDR1 SGHNT and CDR2 YYREEE come from the germline V gene (reference sequence). Trimming cost V 4 bases and J 7 bases, with 12 bases left between them. CDR3 length equals 13 residues. The CDR3 loop reads CASSLDPRQPQHF. The DNA for the CDR3 is TGTGCCAGCAGCCTGGATCCTAGACAGCCCCAGCATTTT.

The chain has TRBV29-1 and TRBJ2-7; 7 bases are a match to TRBD1. The junction had 7 bases not matched to a gene; V was cut back by 3 bases and J by 5 bases. Germline V gene sequence: CDR1 SQVTM, CDR2 ANQGSEA. The CDR3 is 13 amino acids. DNA of the CDR3: TGCAGCGTTGAGTTGACAGGGAGTAACGAGCAGTACTTC. The encoded protein is CSVELTGSNEQYF.

The rearrangement joins TRBV10-1 to TRBJ1-1; TRBD1 aligns across 7 bases. The CDR3 runs to 15 residues. Germline assignment: CDR1 WNHNN and CDR2 SYGVQD (reference sequence). The trim removed 2 bases at V and 10 bases at J, leaving 13 bases unmatched. CDR3 residues: CASSETGDRGGRAFF. The CDR3 DNA reads TGCGCCAGCAGTGAGACAGGGGACCGGGGCGGAAGAGCTTTCTTT.

The chain employs TRBV28 and TRBJ2-7; D might be TRBD2 (5 bases). The V end was cut by 3 bases, the J end by 1 base, with 10 bases between. CDR1 and CDR2 from the germline V gene are MDHEN and SYDVKM. This CDR3 region has 14 residues. The CDR3 coding sequence is TGTGCCAGCAGTTTCCCAGGACTTTCCTACGAGCAGTACTTC. Protein sequence: CASSFPGLSYEQYF. The whole variable domain, remainder taken from reference TRBV28 and TRBJ2-7, is DVKVTQSSRYLVKRTGEKVFLECVQDMDHENMFWYRQDPGLGLRLIYFSYDVKMKEKGDIPEGYSVSREKKERFSLILESASTNQTSMYLCASSFPGLSYEQYFGPGTRLTVT.

This clone was observed a handful of times. V and J are TRBV7-9 and TRBJ1-1; D is possibly TRBD1 (6 bases). CDR3 length equals 13 residues. Germline CDR1 and CDR2: SEHNR and FQNEAQ (reference sequence). Trimming pared 8 bases from V and 5 bases from J, leaving 15 bases between. The CDR3 loop is CASEIQGGTEAFF. CDR3 in DNA: TGTGCCAGCGAAATACAGGGTGGTACTGAAGCTTTCTTT.

The chain links TRBV11-2 to TRBJ2-1; possible D gene TRBD2, 6 bases. The V and J ends lost 5 bases and 4 bases respectively, with 18 bases between them. CDR3 length: 16 residues. Germline CDR1 and CDR2: SGHAT and FQNNGV. The CDR3 region is CASSGIRGAYYNEQFF. The CDR3 DNA sequence: TGTGCCAGCAGCGGAATTCGCGGGGCGTATTACAATGAGCAGTTCTTC. Combining the CDR3 with reference TRBV11-2 and TRBJ2-1 gives the whole variable domain EAGVAQSPRYKIIEKRQSVAFWCNPISGHATLYWYQQILGQGPKLLIQFQNNGVVDDSQLPKDRFSAERLKGVDSTLKIQPAKLEDSAVYLCASSGIRGAYYNEQFFGPGTRLTVL.

The chain combines TRBV19 with TRBJ1-1, with 9 bases fitting TRBD1. CDR3 length: 15 amino acids. With 4 bases clipped from V and 5 bases from J, the junction kept 8 bases outside the gene matches. Germline V gene sequence: CDR1 LNHDA, CDR2 SQIVND (reference sequence). CDR3 coding DNA: TGTGCCAGTAGTACCCTCGGGACAGGGTCTACTGAAGCTTTCTTT. It translates to CASSTLGTGSTEAFF.

The genes are TRBV5-4 and TRBJ1-1, with a possible D match to TRBD1 (6 bases). V gave up 0 bases and J gave up 8 bases, with 8 bases separating them. CDR1 SGHNT and CDR2 YYREEE come from the germline V gene (reference sequence). The CDR3 consists of 12 residues. Here the CDR3 DNA reads TGTGCCAGCAGCTTGGGTGACAGGGAAGCTTTCTTT. It specifies CASSLGDREAFF.

The gene calls are TRBV9 and TRBJ2-1; perhaps TRBD1 as D (5 bases). V shed 1 base and J shed 0 bases, with 17 bases lying between them. The CDR3 spans 18 residues. CDR1 is SGDLS, CDR2 YYNGEE, per germline. Here the CDR3 reads CASSVSSLRGSSYNEQFF. The CDR3 DNA is TGTGCCAGCAGCGTATCATCCCTAAGGGGAAGCTCCTACAATGAGCAGTTCTTC.

The genes are TRBV14 and TRBJ2-7, with D perhaps TRBD1 (5 bases). Germline CDR1 SGHDN, CDR2 FVKESK. V gave up 1 base and J gave up 6 bases, with 10 bases separating them. The CDR3 covers 13 residues. CDR3 amino acids: CASSQVTVTEQYF. The CDR3 nucleotides read TGTGCCAGCAGCCAAGTGACAGTAACCGAGCAGTACTTC. Together with reference TRBV14 and TRBJ2-7, the CDR3 gives the full variable domain: EAGVTQFPSHSVIEKGQTVTLRCDPISGHDNLYWYRRVMGKEIKFLLHFVKESKQDESGMPNNRFLAERTGGTYSTLKVQPAELEDSGVYFCASSQVTVTEQYFGPGTRLTVT.

This chain connects TRBV11-2 to TRBJ2-7, with TRBD1 matching 11 bases. V lost 1 base and J lost 7; bases outside the gene matches: 6. The germline V gene encodes CDR1 SGHAT and CDR2 FQNNGV. The CDR3 totals 15 residues. CDR3 amino acids: CASSLAGQGAEEQYF. The CDR3 region has the DNA TGTGCCAGCAGCTTAGCAGGACAGGGGGCCGAAGAGCAGTACTTC.

The rearrangement uses TRBV19 and TRBJ1-2, with TRBD1 matching over 10 bases. Trimming took 7 bases from V and 4 from J; bases not matched to a gene: 6. CDR3 length equals 14 residues. CDR1 and CDR2 from the germline V gene are LNHDA and SQIVND (reference sequence). The CDR3 coding sequence is TGTGCCAGTATCGGGACAGGGGTACTCTATGGCTACACCTTC. This encodes CASIGTGVLYGYTF.

The V call is TRBV11-2, the J call TRBJ1-2, with D possibly being TRBD1 (6 bases). V shed 5 bases and J shed 5 bases, with 24 bases lying between them. The V gene's germline CDR1 is SGHAT and CDR2 FQNNGV. There are 17 residues in the CDR3. DNA for the CDR3: TGTGCCAGCAGCCATCTAAAGGGGGGGGCGTCTGAGTATGGCTACACCTTC. Its protein is CASSHLKGGASEYGYTF.

The chain recombines TRBV30 with TRBJ2-7, with a tentative D call TRBD2 (7 bases). Per germline, CDR1 GTSNPN and CDR2 SVGIG (reference sequence). V lost 3 bases and J lost 0, with 12 bases in between. The CDR3 spans 14 residues. The CDR3 here is CAWSRGGSSYEQYF. The CDR3 DNA is TGTGCCTGGAGCCGCGGGGGCAGCTCCTACGAGCAGTACTTC.

This clone was observed a single time. This chain connects TRBV4-1 to TRBJ2-3; no firm D call. CDR1 is MGHRA, CDR2 YSYEKL, per germline. The CDR3 is 15 amino acids. V lost 1 base and J lost 0, with 8 bases in between. CDR3 bases: TGCGCCAGCAGCCAAGCGGGTGATAGCACAGATACGCAGTATTTT. Its protein product is CASSQAGDSTDTQYF.

Only one count was recorded for this clone. The CDR3 DNA reads as TGCGCCAGCAGCAGGGACAGCTACGAGCAGTACTTC. It encodes CASSRDSYEQYF. The rearrangement links TRBV5-1 to TRBJ2-7; 7 bases agree with TRBD1. This CDR3 has 12 residues. Trimming removed 4 bases from V and 3 bases from J; junction bases left unmatched: 1. In germline, CDR1 is SGHRS, CDR2 YFSETQ.

This clone appeared a single time. The V and J genes are TRBV10-3 and TRBJ2-7; D might be TRBD1 (6 bases). This CDR3 region has 19 residues. Germline assignment: CDR1 ENHRY and CDR2 SYGVKD. V lost 3 bases, J lost 2 bases, and 26 bases lay in between. This chain's CDR3 is CAISDLRSPGTPKPYEQYF. As DNA, the CDR3 is TGTGCCATCAGTGACCTAAGGTCGCCCGGGACACCCAAACCCTACGAGCAGTACTTC.

V usage is TRBV5-4 and J usage is TRBJ1-5; D unclear. The CDR3 sequence is 17 residues long. V lost 1 base and J 4 bases, leaving 18 bases between the germline ends. From germline, CDR1 is SGHNT and CDR2 YYREEE (reference sequence). CDR3 sequence reads: CASSLSAPTRTNQPQHF. The CDR3 DNA reads as TGTGCCAGCAGCTTGTCGGCCCCCACGCGGACTAATCAGCCCCAGCATTTT.

The J gene is TRBJ2-2, the V gene TRBV5-4; no clear D. Germline loops: CDR1 SGHNT, CDR2 YYREEE (reference sequence). The CDR3 contains 16 residues. The germline V and J ends were trimmed by 1 base and 1 base, with 11 bases remaining between them. The CDR3 sequence: CASSLTRIQNTGELFF. The CDR3 DNA is TGTGCCAGCAGCTTGACGAGGATTCAGAACACCGGGGAGCTGTTTTTT.

The chain recombines TRBV30 with TRBJ2-1; 7 bases are a match to TRBD1. Germline lookup yields CDR1 GTSNPN and CDR2 SVGIG (reference sequence). Losses at the gene ends were 4 bases for V and 6 bases for J; bases not matched to a gene: 9. The CDR3 spans 14 residues. The CDR3 sequence: CAWTRGTPPNEQFF. The CDR3 coding sequence is TGTGCCTGGACCAGGGGGACCCCCCCCAATGAGCAGTTCTTC.

The CDR3 DNA is TGTGCCAGCAGTGCCAGACGGACTTATAATTCACCCCTCCACTTT. This sequence encodes CASSARRTYNSPLHF. The rearrangement links TRBV28 to TRBJ1-6, with unresolved D. Per the germline V gene, CDR1 is MDHEN and CDR2 is SYDVKM. CDR3 size: 15 residues. V was cut by 5 bases and J by 4 bases, with 12 bases left in between.

The CDR3 protein is CASKVSGNNNEQFF. The CDR3 nucleotides read TGTGCCAGTAAGGTGAGCGGGAACAACAATGAGCAGTTCTTC. This rearrangement joins TRBV2 to TRBJ2-1; 7 positions agree with TRBD2. CDR3 length: 14 amino acids. Germline V gene data show CDR1 as SNHLY and CDR2 as FYNNEI. J gave up 5 bases and V 9 bases, and 10 bases lay outside the gene matches.

V is TRBV9 and J is TRBJ2-1; 12 bases match TRBD2. Trimming cost V 6 bases and J 6 bases; bases outside gene matches: 7. The CDR3 has 15 residues. Germline CDR1 and CDR2: SGDLS and YYNGEE. CDR3: CASTLRTSGINEQFF. CDR3 nucleotide sequence: TGTGCCAGCACTCTTCGGACTAGCGGGATCAATGAGCAGTTCTTC.

The chain is built from TRBV2 and TRBJ1-2; 8 bases align to TRBD1. Germline V gene lookup returns CDR1 SNHLY and CDR2 FYNNEI. The CDR3 loop spans 18 amino acids. The ends lost 1 base at V and 3 bases at J; junction bases unmatched: 13. The CDR3, as DNA: TGTGCCAGCAGTGAAGTCGACAGGGGTCTACTCGGGGACTATGGCTACACCTTC. This codes for CASSEVDRGLLGDYGYTF. Full variable domain (missing parts from reference TRBV2 and TRBJ1-2): EPEVTQTPSHQVTQMGQEVILRCVPISNHLYFYWYRQILGQKVEFLVSFYNNEISEKSEIFDDQFSVERPDGSNFTLKIRSTKLEDSAMYFCASSEVDRGLLGDYGYTFGSGTRLTVV.

This CDR3 reads CASKAGGLPNYEQYF. Here the CDR3 DNA reads TGTGCCAGCAAGGCGGGGGGGCTCCCCAACTACGAGCAGTACTTC. The rearrangement uses TRBV27 and TRBJ2-7; 9 bases are a match to TRBD2. CDR3 size: 15 residues. Germline V gives CDR1 MNHEY, CDR2 SMNVEV (reference sequence). J lost 3 bases, V lost 7 bases, and 10 bases had no gene match.

By its share, this clone is medium-sized. V gene TRBV19 combines with J gene TRBJ1-1; 8 bases are a match to TRBD1. Germline V gene data show CDR1 as LNHDA and CDR2 as SQIVND (reference sequence). This CDR3 has 14 residues. V trimming: 10 bases; J trimming: 3 bases; junction bases outside the gene matches: 10. This CDR3 reads CATQGARPDTEAFF. The CDR3 bases are TGTGCCACCCAGGGGGCGCGTCCGGACACTGAAGCTTTCTTT.

The CDR3 coding sequence is TGTGCCCCCCCCTTACAGGGGGCGTTGAACACTGAAGCTTTCTTT. Amino acid sequence: CAPPLQGALNTEAFF. V is TRBV19 and J is TRBJ1-1, with TRBD1 matching over 9 bases. The CDR3 is 15 amino acids. Germline V gene sequence: CDR1 LNHDA, CDR2 SQIVND (reference sequence). After removal of 11 bases from V and 0 bases from J, the junction contained 10 bases not matched to a gene.

V usage is TRBV5-4 and J usage is TRBJ2-2; D call uncertain. Germline-derived CDR1 and CDR2 are SGHNT and YYREEE (reference sequence). V was pared by 0 bases and J by 6 bases, with 12 bases between. The CDR3 length is 15 residues. The chain's CDR3 is CASSLVSSKAGELFF. CDR3 coding DNA: TGTGCCAGCAGCTTGGTTAGCTCCAAGGCCGGGGAGCTGTTTTTT.

The genes are TRBV19 and TRBJ1-5; D might be TRBD1 (6 bases). The CDR3 spans 14 residues. The ends were cut back, 10 bases at V and 4 bases at J, with 17 bases in the middle. Germline lookup yields CDR1 LNHDA and CDR2 SQIVND (reference sequence). The chain's CDR3 is CAIGRDTVNQPQHF. In DNA form, the CDR3 reads TGTGCCATCGGCCGGGACACGGTTAATCAGCCCCAGCATTTT.